This T cell receptor (beta chain) was captured by sequencing in a study of blood T cell repertoires in COVID-19. Overall study context: Samples of COVID-19 (acute and convalescent) were obtained from the United States, Italy and Spain. Nucleic acid was either cDNA or gDNA, and it came from T cells, B-cell-depleted T cells, or PBMCs.

CDR3 length equals 14 residues. CDR1 is LGHDT and CDR2 is YNNKEL in the germline V gene (reference sequence). The V and J ends lost 2 bases and 6 bases, in that order; junction bases with no gene match: 3. Assay used: immunoSEQ multiplex PCR; TCRdb lists only in-frame clones, some missing. The repertoire has just over 650,000 clones, about 90% of them found once; the top ten carry roughly 0.25%. This receptor was identified in a woman aged 18-29 years with acute or convalescent COVID-19. The V and J genes are TRBV3-1 (or the pseudogene TRBV3-2) and TRBJ2-7; 11 nucleotides align to TRBD2. The sequenced material came from peripheral blood. Here the CDR3 reads CASSQLAGGVEQYF. CDR3 DNA sequence: TGTGCCAGCAGCCAATTAGCGGGGGGGGTCGAGCAGTACTTC.